The T cell receptor (beta chain) under discussion was sequenced for a study of T cells after yellow fever vaccination. Study context: Among memory cells, EM, EMRA, CM and Tscm subsets were sorted using CD3, CD45RA, CCR7 and CD95. Study-level results: Sorted memory cells at day 0 lacked detectable levels of almost all vaccine-responding clonotypes. Abundant clonotypes from the bulk population could contaminate FACS-sorted repertoires. Though weaker, the secondary response peaked faster, on day 5 versus 15.

This clonotype was picked up many times. TCRdb independently ran MiXCR on the 5' RACE reads; one entry per CDR3 protein. In the table there are around 31,000 distinct CDR3 sequences, roughly a tenth of which are singletons. The starting material was PBMCs, either bulk or a sorted T-cell subset (CD4+, CD8+, memory, or dextramer-sorted; not recorded which), obtained roughly 15 days after the first yellow fever vaccination. The origin of this receptor is a man younger than 35 who received the YFV17D yellow fever vaccine.

Written as DNA, the CDR3 is TGCGCCAGCAGCCAAGTTGAGTCCAACACCGGGGAGCTGTTTTTT. Translation gives CASSQVESNTGELFF. The chain carries TRBV4-3 and TRBJ2-2; D call uncertain. Trimming stripped 1 base from V and 2 bases from J, with 8 bases between. The CDR3 contains 15 residues. Germline values: CDR1 LGHNA, CDR2 YSLEER.